These T cell receptor beta chains were read from a single sample in a study of Graves' ophthalmopathy and Graves' hyperthyroidism. TCRdb used MiXCR to reprocess the multiplex PCR reads, holding one entry per CDR3 protein. The sample lists nearly 400,000 distinct CDR3 sequences, about 16% seen once, with around 1.5% in the top ten. The sample consisted of peripheral blood. The receptors shown here come from a woman aged 18-30 years with Graves' ophthalmopathy. The CDR3 runs from the conserved cysteine through the conserved F or W. The order of the fields is CDR3 length, V gene, J gene, D gene, CDR3 protein. A D gene is named only where the DNA matches it firmly.

len: 16; v_gene: TRBV11-2; j_gene: TRBJ1-1; d_gene: -; CDR3aa: CASSPWDFGGGTEAFF
len: 12; v_gene: TRBV12-3/TRBV12-4; j_gene: TRBJ2-5; d_gene: -; CDR3aa: CASSSLSGTQYF
len: 14; v_gene: TRBV7-2; j_gene: TRBJ2-7; d_gene: TRBD2; CDR3aa: CASSLGLARYEQYF
len: 15; v_gene: TRBV10-3; j_gene: TRBJ2-7; d_gene: -; CDR3aa: CAISPLGDIPSEQYF
len: 14; v_gene: TRBV24-1; j_gene: TRBJ2-5; d_gene: TRBD1; CDR3aa: CATVSTGAPETQYF
len: 12; v_gene: TRBV6-1; j_gene: TRBJ1-2; d_gene: -; CDR3aa: CASTVGVGGYTF
len: 13; v_gene: TRBV6-1; j_gene: TRBJ1-1; d_gene: TRBD1; CDR3aa: CASNAGTGREAFF
len: 16; v_gene: TRBV7-8; j_gene: TRBJ2-7; d_gene: -; CDR3aa: CASSLRVGTPAYEQYF
len: 14; v_gene: TRBV20-1; j_gene: TRBJ2-7; d_gene: -; CDR3aa: CSASPGQPTYEQYF
len: 15; v_gene: TRBV12-3/TRBV12-4; j_gene: TRBJ1-5; d_gene: -; CDR3aa: CASSLVEGVNQPQHF
len: 16; v_gene: TRBV11-2; j_gene: TRBJ1-1; d_gene: TRBD1; CDR3aa: CASRADRGAMNTEAFF
len: 14; v_gene: TRBV6-2/TRBV6-3; j_gene: TRBJ1-5; d_gene: -; CDR3aa: CASSYVSFNQPQHF
len: 13; v_gene: TRBV20-1; j_gene: TRBJ2-5; d_gene: -; CDR3aa: CSARFTTQETQYF
len: 14; v_gene: TRBV28; j_gene: TRBJ2-2; d_gene: -; CDR3aa: CASSLGTPTGELFF
len: 16; v_gene: TRBV12-3/TRBV12-4; j_gene: TRBJ2-4; d_gene: -; CDR3aa: CASSLPGSMDKNIQYF
len: 13; v_gene: TRBV6-2/TRBV6-3; j_gene: TRBJ2-7; d_gene: -; CDR3aa: CASSYSRGAEQYF
len: 15; v_gene: TRBV7-9; j_gene: TRBJ2-5; d_gene: -; CDR3aa: CASSFHGGGEETQHF
len: 13; v_gene: TRBV6-2/TRBV6-3; j_gene: TRBJ2-7; d_gene: TRBD1; CDR3aa: CASSRYRGHEQYF
len: 13; v_gene: TRBV10-3; j_gene: TRBJ2-7; d_gene: -; CDR3aa: CAINRQDSYEQYF
len: 17; v_gene: TRBV4-2; j_gene: TRBJ2-5; d_gene: TRBD2; CDR3aa: CASSQGLAGGRGETQYF
len: 14; v_gene: TRBV5-1; j_gene: TRBJ2-5; d_gene: -; CDR3aa: CASSTGTQAETQYF
len: 15; v_gene: TRBV6-1; j_gene: TRBJ2-7; d_gene: TRBD1; CDR3aa: CASSARDRFSYEQYF
len: 16; v_gene: TRBV4-3; j_gene: TRBJ1-1; d_gene: -; CDR3aa: CASSQDWGGRGTEAFF
len: 18; v_gene: TRBV7-3; j_gene: TRBJ2-2; d_gene: -; CDR3aa: CASSSSGRLLFNTGELFF
len: 17; v_gene: TRBV10-2; j_gene: TRBJ2-2; d_gene: TRBD2; CDR3aa: CASSELRAGGRTGELFF
len: 18; v_gene: TRBV20-1; j_gene: TRBJ2-7; d_gene: TRBD1; CDR3aa: CSAKGGTGDTKSSYEQYF
len: 15; v_gene: TRBV28; j_gene: TRBJ2-7; d_gene: TRBD1; CDR3aa: CASSSVGTGLYEQYF
len: 15; v_gene: TRBV7-3; j_gene: TRBJ1-1; d_gene: -; CDR3aa: CASSFGGALNTEAFF
len: 17; v_gene: TRBV6-2/TRBV6-3; j_gene: TRBJ2-3; d_gene: -; CDR3aa: CASSYSLDYDGTDTQYF
len: 16; v_gene: TRBV30; j_gene: TRBJ2-7; d_gene: TRBD2; CDR3aa: CAWSATRGGLPYEQYF
len: 15; v_gene: TRBV7-2; j_gene: TRBJ2-7; d_gene: -; CDR3aa: CASSPLWGEDYEQYF
len: 14; v_gene: TRBV12-3/TRBV12-4; j_gene: TRBJ1-5; d_gene: -; CDR3aa: CASSLGGGYQPQHF
len: 14; v_gene: TRBV27; j_gene: TRBJ2-2; d_gene: -; CDR3aa: CASSLSWEPGELFF
len: 16; v_gene: TRBV2; j_gene: TRBJ2-6; d_gene: TRBD1; CDR3aa: CASSGDRNSGANVLTF
len: 14; v_gene: TRBV6-1; j_gene: TRBJ1-5; d_gene: -; CDR3aa: CASSETSVGQPQHF
len: 19; v_gene: TRBV10-2; j_gene: TRBJ1-5; d_gene: -; CDR3aa: CASSNIGLRNAYSNQPQHF
len: 13; v_gene: TRBV12-3/TRBV12-4; j_gene: TRBJ1-2; d_gene: -; CDR3aa: CASSYRYLDGYTF
len: 15; v_gene: TRBV12-3/TRBV12-4; j_gene: TRBJ2-7; d_gene: -; CDR3aa: CASRVGLAGHYEQYF
len: 14; v_gene: TRBV6-5; j_gene: TRBJ2-2; d_gene: -; CDR3aa: CASSLSAGTGELFF
len: 15; v_gene: TRBV9; j_gene: TRBJ1-2; d_gene: TRBD1; CDR3aa: CASSGGTGKGYGYTF
len: 14; v_gene: TRBV5-1; j_gene: TRBJ1-6; d_gene: TRBD1; CDR3aa: CASSEGQGNSPLHF
len: 13; v_gene: TRBV24-1; j_gene: TRBJ2-5; d_gene: -; CDR3aa: CATRRSGEETQYF
len: 12; v_gene: TRBV28; j_gene: TRBJ1-1; d_gene: -; CDR3aa: CLTWGLNTEAFF
len: 17; v_gene: TRBV20-1; j_gene: TRBJ2-2; d_gene: -; CDR3aa: CSARVSGAGEGTGELFF
len: 15; v_gene: TRBV6-5; j_gene: TRBJ2-5; d_gene: TRBD1; CDR3aa: CASARTGGLRETQYF
len: 15; v_gene: TRBV27; j_gene: TRBJ2-1; d_gene: -; CDR3aa: CASTTLGAGYNEQFF
len: 13; v_gene: TRBV6-2/TRBV6-3; j_gene: TRBJ2-7; d_gene: -; CDR3aa: CASSPRPSWEQYF
len: 17; v_gene: TRBV2; j_gene: TRBJ1-6; d_gene: -; CDR3aa: CASSAGSARVRGSPLHF
len: 13; v_gene: TRBV25-1; j_gene: TRBJ1-1; d_gene: -; CDR3aa: CASNGGTNTEAFF
len: 14; v_gene: TRBV6-1; j_gene: TRBJ1-2; d_gene: -; CDR3aa: CASSETTGPYGYTF